This T cell receptor beta chain was observed in a study of T cells after yellow fever vaccination. About the research overall: When fractions had low cell numbers, they were prepared with SMART-Seq v4 Ultra Low Input. Whole-study findings and limits: Re-detected after boosting: most primary clones, more than 95% of CD4 and 88% of CD8. Clonotypes found in both CD4 and CD8 compartments made up a small share.

Germline-derived CDR1 and CDR2 are SGHAT and FQDESV (reference sequence). Trimming took off 7 bases at V and 1 base at J, with 25 bases between the two ends. The CDR3 covers 18 residues. Only a few counts were recorded for this clonotype. Its specificity is not known. TCRdb processed the 5' RACE reads anew with MiXCR; each CDR3 protein has one entry. The repertoire holds under 600,000 distinct CDR3 sequences, with roughly 22% as singletons. The clonotype originates from a man between 18 and 29 years old who received the YFV17D yellow fever vaccine. This sequence joins TRBV11-1 and TRBJ1-1; perhaps TRBD1 as D (6 bases). The sequencing used PBMCs, collected 21 days after the first yellow fever vaccination. The CDR3 region has the DNA TGTGCCAGCATCCCCAGAGGACAGCAGATGGGGGCGAACACTGAAGCTTTCTTT. This translates into CASIPRGQQMGANTEAFF.